Listed here is a single T cell receptor (beta chain). Its antigen is as yet unknown. The CDR3 is 13 amino acids. The V and J ends lost 7 bases and 2 bases respectively, with 12 bases between them. Germline V lookup: CDR1 SGHRS, CDR2 YFSETQ. This sample is drawn from a study of T cell responses to AZD1222 COVID-19 vaccine. Points from the study as a whole: Just a handful of AZD1222 recipients tested seropositive at baseline.

The protocol was immunoSEQ multiplex PCR, while the TCRdb copy is restricted to in-frame clones and leaves out a portion. The sample yields around 160,000 clones, about 93% seen once. Sequenced here: peripheral blood, sampled on day 0 of AZD1222 vaccination. The TCR sequence derives from an adult in good health. The genes are TRBV5-1 and TRBJ2-5; maybe TRBD1 (7 bases). CDR3 sequence reads: CASCGTDQETQYF. The CDR3 DNA reads TGCGCCAGCTGCGGGACAGATCAAGAGACCCAGTACTTC. Using reference TRBV5-1 and TRBJ2-5 for the parts outside the CDR3, the full variable domain is KAGVTQTPRYLIKTRGQQVTLSCSPISGHRSVSWYQQTPGQGLQFLFEYFSETQRNKGNFPGRFSGRQFSNSRSEMNVSTLELGDSALYLCASCGTDQETQYFGPGTRLLVL.